The subject of this entry is one T cell receptor (beta chain). The target antigen is unknown. The data stem from a study of resident and recirculating memory T cells in vitiligo. Germline-derived CDR1 and CDR2 are LNHDA and SQIVND (reference sequence). This CDR3 region has 14 residues. V was trimmed by 5 bases and J by 5 bases, leaving 16 bases between them. General study findings and limits: Different lesions suggested infiltration by different T cell clones. No single dominant TCR clone appeared; lesion clonality varied.

Profiled with immunoSEQ multiplex PCR; TCRdb holds only in-frame clones, not every one. The table records roughly 80,000 clones, under 95% of them present only once. This TCR came from a male donor with vitiligo. This chain links TRBV19 with TRBJ2-7; weak D call: TRBD1 (6 bases). Material for sequencing was blood. CDR3 bases: TGTGCCAGTAGTGCCCCCACCAGGGGCCACGAGCAGTACTTC. This codes for CASSAPTRGHEQYF.